This is a list of T cell receptor beta chains from one sample in a study of blood T cell repertoires in COVID-19. The table came from immunoSEQ multiplex PCR; TCRdb's copy has only in-frame clones and leaves some out. The sample has 250,000 to 300,000 clones; 70% to 90% are singletons. Sequenced: peripheral blood. The receptor source for this set is a man aged 18-30 years with active or convalescent COVID-19. Both conserved end residues are part of each CDR3. The D gene is left open where the match is weak. Clone size appears in some rows only: once, few, many, or a class for an expanded clone.

V gene	D gene	J gene	clone size	CDR3 DNA	CDR3 protein
TRBV30	-	TRBJ1-6	-	TGTGCCTGGAATCCCTCGAGCTCCTATAATTCACCCCTCCACTTT	CAWNPSSSYNSPLHF
TRBV11-2	TRBD2	TRBJ2-7	-	TGTGCCAGCAGCTCACGAACTAGCGGGAGAGACTTC	CASSSRTSGRDF
TRBV27	TRBD2	TRBJ2-3	-	TGTGCCAGCAATAAGCGGGCGGGAGTTGCAGATACGCAGTATTTT	CASNKRAGVADTQYF
TRBV10-2	-	TRBJ2-2	-	TGCGCCAGCAGTCCAGCGAACACCGGGGAGCTGTTTTTT	CASSPANTGELFF
TRBV19	-	TRBJ2-2	-	TGTGCCAGTACCTCTAGGGACTTTAGCGGGGAGCTGTTTTTT	CASTSRDFSGELFF
TRBV19	-	TRBJ1-2	-	TGTGCCAGTAGTAGCACAGGGCTCGCTGGCTACACCTTC	CASSSTGLAGYTF
TRBV7-2	-	TRBJ1-2	-	TGTGCCAGCAGCAAGGGTCCCGGGCAGGGCTATGGCTACACCTTC	CASSKGPGQGYGYTF
TRBV2	-	TRBJ1-1	-	TGTGCCAGCAGTGAATCCCGGGACGGACTATTT	CASSESRDGLF
TRBV7-9	TRBD1	TRBJ2-5	-	TGTGCCAGCAGCTGGGGACAGGGAGGATCGGAGACCCAGTACTTC	CASSWGQGGSETQYF
TRBV6-5	-	TRBJ2-7	-	TGTGCCAGCAGTTACCGTAACTACCGTAACGAGCAGTACTTC	CASSYRNYRNEQYF
TRBV23-1	TRBD1	TRBJ2-7	many	TGCGCCAGCGTCCCTGATGGTCCGCCGACAGGGTTTCACGACGAGCAGTACTTC	CASVPDGPPTGFHDEQYF
TRBV6-5	TRBD1	TRBJ2-7	few	TGTGCCAGCAGTTGGACAGGGGGGAGCGAGCAGTACTTC	CASSWTGGSEQYF
TRBV6-5	-	TRBJ1-4	-	TGTGCCAGCAGCCGAGACCCGGGTGAAAAACTGTTTTTT	CASSRDPGEKLFF
TRBV2	TRBD2	TRBJ2-3	-	TGTGCCAGCGGCGGGGGGGCTTATACGCAGTATTTT	CASGGGAYTQYF
TRBV7-7	TRBD2	TRBJ2-1	-	TGTGCTAGCAGCTTAGGTAGCGGGTCGCCCTACAATGAGCAGTTCTTC	CASSLGSGSPYNEQFF
TRBV5-1	TRBD1	TRBJ2-1	-	TGCGCCAGCAGCAACAGGGGAAACAATGAGCAGTTCTTC	CASSNRGNNEQFF
TRBV3-1/TRBV3-2	TRBD2	TRBJ2-1	-	TGTGCCAGCAGCCACGAGACTAGCGAGTACAATGAGCAGTTCTTC	CASSHETSEYNEQFF
TRBV7-6	TRBD1	TRBJ2-2	-	TGTGCCAGCAGCACAAAGACAGGGCATTCGCCCGGGGAGCTGTTTTTT	CASSTKTGHSPGELFF
TRBV10-3	-	TRBJ2-1	-	TGTGCCATCACCGGGAGTCACTACAATGAGCAGTTCTTC	CAITGSHYNEQFF
TRBV11-2	-	TRBJ2-7	few	TGTGCCAGCAGCTGGACAGCTATATCCTACGAGCAGTACTTC	CASSWTAISYEQYF
TRBV20-1	TRBD1	TRBJ1-2	-	TGCAGTGCTAGTTTAGGAGGGGGACAGGGGCCGTCGACTAACTATGGCTACACCTTC	CSASLGGGQGPSTNYGYTF
TRBV5-1	-	TRBJ1-2	-	TGCGCCAGCAGCTTGAACCCGGTGAGACGCGGCGGAAACTATGGCTACACCTTC	CASSLNPVRRGGNYGYTF
TRBV4-1	TRBD2	TRBJ2-7	-	TGCGCCAGCAGCCAAGAGGAGGGAGGGCCCTACGAGCAGTACTTC	CASSQEEGGPYEQYF
TRBV6-5	-	TRBJ2-2	-	TGTGCCAGCAATTTCAAGAACACCGGGGAGCTGTTTTTT	CASNFKNTGELFF
TRBV5-1	-	TRBJ2-5	-	TGCGCCAGCAGCTTGGGACAGATCCAAGAGACCCAGTACTTC	CASSLGQIQETQYF
TRBV7-6	TRBD2	TRBJ2-5	-	TGTGCCAGCAGCAGAACTAGCGGGGGGGCCCAAGAGACCCAGTACTTC	CASSRTSGGAQETQYF
TRBV18	TRBD1	TRBJ2-3	-	TGTGCCAGCTCACTCACAGGGGGCGCGGTCACAGATACGCAGTATTTT	CASSLTGGAVTDTQYF
TRBV2	TRBD2	TRBJ2-3	-	TGTGCCAGCAGTGAATCGGGGGGGGTGGGGGGAACGCAGTATTTT	CASSESGGVGGTQYF
TRBV2	-	TRBJ1-6	-	TGTGCCAGCATTCCGGGGGAAGGGAATTCACCCCTCCACTTT	CASIPGEGNSPLHF
TRBV7-2	TRBD2	TRBJ2-3	-	TGTGCCAGCAGCGCTCTCGGGACTAGGTTTCCAGATACGCAGTATTTT	CASSALGTRFPDTQYF
TRBV29-1	TRBD2	TRBJ2-2	-	TGCAGCGTTGAAGTTAGGAGGCTAGCGGGGGAATACACCGGGGAGCTGTTTTTT	CSVEVRRLAGEYTGELFF
TRBV7-3	TRBD2	TRBJ2-1	once	TGTGCCAGCAGTAGGAGCGGGGGGACCTACAATGAGCAGTTCTTC	CASSRSGGTYNEQFF
TRBV7-2	-	TRBJ2-3	-	TGTGCCAGCAGCCCCCCCTTCGCGGGGAAGACGGATACGCAGTATTTT	CASSPPFAGKTDTQYF
TRBV28	TRBD2	TRBJ2-3	-	TGTGCCAGCAGTCTAGCGGGGTACACAGATACGCAGTATTTT	CASSLAGYTDTQYF
TRBV4-3	TRBD2	TRBJ2-1	-	TGCGCCAGCAGCCCTGGACTAGAACGGCGGGAGCAGTTCTTC	CASSPGLERREQFF
TRBV5-1	-	TRBJ1-2	-	TGCGCCAGCAGCTTGGTGGGTCGCCCGGCGGATGGCTACACCTTC	CASSLVGRPADGYTF
TRBV5-1	TRBD2	TRBJ2-3	once	TGCGCCAGCAGCTTGGGTGGACTAGCGGGGTACACAGATACGCAGTATTTT	CASSLGGLAGYTDTQYF
TRBV12-2	-	TRBJ1-5	once	TGTGCAAGTCGCTTAGGTTGCAGGGGAAGGCAGCCCCAGCATTTT	CASRLGCRGRQPQHF
TRBV6-2/TRBV6-3	TRBD2	TRBJ2-3	-	TGTGCCAGCAGTCCCGGGACTAGCGGGAGGGGAACGCAGTATTTT	CASSPGTSGRGTQYF
TRBV27	TRBD1	TRBJ1-6	-	TGTGCCAGCAGTTTATCCCAGGGGGATTCACCCCTCCACTTT	CASSLSQGDSPLHF
TRBV4-2	-	TRBJ1-1	-	TGTGCCAGCAGCCCCCAGAGGGCTGAAGCTTTCTTT	CASSPQRAEAFF
TRBV2	TRBD1	TRBJ1-4	few	TGTGCCAGCAGTACACAGGGGTTTGGAGAAAAACTGTTTTTT	CASSTQGFGEKLFF
TRBV4-2	-	TRBJ2-3	-	TGTGCCAGCAGCCAAGACTGGGGGGCAGATACGCAGTATTTT	CASSQDWGADTQYF
TRBV6-5	TRBD1	TRBJ2-5	-	TGTGCCAGCAGTCTGGGACAGGGGGTAGAGACCCAGTACTTC	CASSLGQGVETQYF
TRBV11-3	-	TRBJ2-5	once	TGTGCCAGCAGCTTTCCGGGGGAAGAGACCCAGTACTTC	CASSFPGEETQYF
TRBV2	TRBD1	TRBJ2-2	-	TGTGCCAGCAGTCCCCGGACAGGGGGCATCGGGGAGCTGTTTTTT	CASSPRTGGIGELFF
TRBV7-7	TRBD2	TRBJ2-5	-	TGTGCCAGCAGCTTAGGGGGACTAGCCAGGGAGACCCAGTACTTC	CASSLGGLARETQYF
TRBV6-5	-	TRBJ1-4	-	TGTGCCAGCAGTTCCGGTGCAATCTCTGAAAAACTGTTTTTT	CASSSGAISEKLFF